This entry is about one T cell receptor (beta chain). In the source study's methods: Reference gene primer amplification yielded estimated nucleated cell counts. Measured with immunoSEQ multiplex PCR; TCRdb has only the in-frame clones, and not every one. The V and J calls and clone size are taken from that table; D and trimming were inferred from the DNA. The data contain more than 50,000 clones, 88% of them seen just once; the ten biggest clones take up more than 3%. The data derive from a study of blood T cell repertoires in COVID-19. In the study overall: Acute-phase and convalescent COVID-19 samples originated in the United States, Italy and Spain. Nucleic acid was either cDNA or gDNA, and it came from T cells, B-cell-depleted T cells, or PBMCs.

The CDR3 spans 17 residues. Germline loops: CDR1 WSHSY, CDR2 SAAADI. V was cut by 3 bases and J by 1 base, with 13 bases left in between. The sample consisted of peripheral blood. The receptor was isolated from a human donor in a cohort sampled during active COVID-19. The chain recombines TRBV10-2 with TRBJ2-6; TRBD1 might be the D (5 bases). DNA for the CDR3: TGCGCCAGCAGTGACAGGGAAATCCCATCTGGGGCCAACGTCCTGACTTTC. This gives the protein CASSDREIPSGANVLTF.